These 23 T cell receptor beta chains share one sample of origin, sequenced in a study of T cells in tumors after PD-1 blockade. Sequencing used immunoSEQ multiplex PCR; TCRdb keeps in-frame clones, though not all of them. The profile covers under 50,000 clones, with roughly three quarters appearing a single time and roughly 9.4% taken by the ten largest. This specimen consisted of PBMCs, obtained before anti-PD-1 therapy. Every receptor here comes from a human donor with advanced basal cell or squamous cell carcinoma (not recorded which).

Only a few counts were recorded for this clone. CDR3 loop: CASSRASGTSGTDTQYF. CDR3 sequence (DNA): TGTGCCAGCAGCCGTGCCTCGGGGACTAGCGGCACAGATACGCAGTATTTT. The chain couples TRBV3-1 (or the pseudogene TRBV3-2) to TRBJ2-3, with 10 nucleotides matching TRBD2. Germline V gene lookup returns CDR1 LGHDT and CDR2 YNNKEL (reference sequence). This CDR3 has 17 amino acids. Germline trimming cut 4 bases from V and 1 base from J; bases unmatched to any gene: 8.

The V gene is TRBV5-6, the J gene TRBJ2-7, with TRBD2 matching 7 bases. Germline CDR1 and CDR2: SGHDT and YYEEEE. Trimming took 1 base from V and 1 from J; bases not matched to a gene: 11. The length of the CDR3 is 17 residues. The CDR3 coding sequence is TGTGCCAGCAGCTTGACGGCGGGAGTGGCTTTTTCCTACGAGCAGTACTTC. This sequence encodes CASSLTAGVAFSYEQYF.

This sequence joins TRBV28 and TRBJ2-7; D tentatively reads TRBD1 or TRBD2 (5 bases each). Germline CDR1 reads MDHEN; CDR2 reads SYDVKM. The CDR3 contains 15 residues. Trimming pared 3 bases from V and 3 bases from J, leaving 15 bases between. CDR3 residues: CASSFLAEGIYEQYF. The CDR3 DNA sequence: TGTGCCAGCAGTTTCTTGGCAGAGGGGATCTACGAGCAGTACTTC.

The chain is built from TRBV19 and TRBJ2-1; TRBD2 agrees at 11 bases. The CDR3 is 15 residues long. J was trimmed by 6 bases and V by 1 base; bases with no gene match: 2. Germline V gives CDR1 LNHDA, CDR2 SQIVND (reference sequence). CDR3 DNA: TGTGCCAGTAGTATAGGGGGGACTAGCGGCAATGAGCAGTTCTTC. Amino acid sequence: CASSIGGTSGNEQFF. The full variable domain, its missing parts supplied by reference TRBV19 and TRBJ2-1, is DGGITQSPKYLFRKEGQNVTLSCEQNLNHDAMYWYRQDPGQGLRLIYYSQIVNDFQKGDIAEGYSVSREKKESFPLTVTSAQKNPTAFYLCASSIGGTSGNEQFFGPGTRLTVL.

V usage is TRBV6-5 and J usage is TRBJ1-4, with 9 bases identical to TRBD1. V lost 4 bases to trimming and J lost 8 bases; unmatched junction nucleotides: 5. This CDR3 comprises 14 residues. CDR1 and CDR2 from the germline V gene are MNHEY and SVGAGI. CDR3 DNA sequence: TGTGCCAGCAGTTCCTATGGGACAGGGGAAAAACTGTTTTTT. It specifies CASSSYGTGEKLFF.

The rearrangement uses TRBV19 and TRBJ2-5; 7 nucleotides line up with TRBD2. Germline V gene sequence: CDR1 LNHDA, CDR2 SQIVND (reference sequence). The CDR3 runs 14 residues. Losses at the gene ends were 1 base for V and 7 bases for J; bases not matched to a gene: 6. In nucleotides, the CDR3 is TGTGCCAGTAGTATAGGGCTAGCGGAGCGGACCCAGTACTTC. It is translated as CASSIGLAERTQYF.

The chain employs TRBV7-2 and TRBJ1-2; D possibly corresponds to TRBD1 (5 bases). This CDR3 is 13 amino acids long. The germline V and J ends were trimmed by 5 bases and 6 bases, with 13 bases remaining between them. The germline gives CDR1 SGHTA, CDR2 FQGNSA. CDR3 DNA sequence: TGTGCCAGCAGCGTTCAGGGTAGTGATGGCTACACCTTC. Translated: CASSVQGSDGYTF. Supplemented by reference TRBV7-2 and TRBJ1-2, the full variable domain reads GAGVSQSPSNKVTEKGKDVELRCDPISGHTALYWYRQSLGQGLEFLIYFQGNSAPDKSGLPSDRFSAERTGGSVSTLTIQRTQQEDSAVYLCASSVQGSDGYTFGSGTRLTVV.

This clone showed up many times. The chain links TRBV10-3 to TRBJ2-1; TRBD2 matches at 9 bases. The V gene's germline CDR1 is ENHRY and CDR2 SYGVKD. This CDR3 comprises 15 residues. J gave up 6 bases and V 3 bases, and 6 bases lay outside the gene matches. CDR3 sequence reads: CAISDPGLAANEQFF. CDR3 sequence (DNA): TGTGCCATCAGTGACCCGGGACTAGCAGCCAATGAGCAGTTCTTC.

The gene calls are TRBV4-1 and TRBJ1-2; tentatively, D is TRBD1 (5 bases). V shed 3 bases and J shed 4 bases, with 15 bases lying between them. The germline gives CDR1 MGHRA, CDR2 YSYEKL. This CDR3 comprises 15 residues. CDR3 in DNA: TGCGCCAGCAGCCACAACATGCGGGGGTTCTATGGCTACACCTTC. As protein: CASSHNMRGFYGYTF.

CDR3 coding DNA: TGTGCCAGTAGTATAGGAGGAGGGCCCTACAATGAGCAGTTCTTC. It is translated as CASSIGGGPYNEQFF. J is TRBJ2-1 and V is TRBV19, with D maybe TRBD2 (6 bases). V lost 1 base and J lost 2, with 9 bases in between. Germline CDR1 is LNHDA and CDR2 is SQIVND (reference sequence). The CDR3 is 15 residues long.

The CDR3 bases are TGCAGCGTTCATCGGGACAGGGGCGCTAGCGGGCAGTACTTC. Translated: CSVHRDRGASGQYF. This chain joins TRBV29-1 and TRBJ2-7; 10 bases fit TRBD1. Trimming cost V 5 bases and J 9 bases; bases outside gene matches: 13. This CDR3 spans 14 amino acids. The germline CDR1 and CDR2 sequences are SQVTM and ANQGSEA.

The chain links TRBV15 to TRBJ2-7; 7 positions match TRBD2. This CDR3 is 15 amino acids long. Germline-derived CDR1 and CDR2 are LNHNV and YYDKDF (reference sequence). Losses at the gene ends were 2 bases for V and 0 bases for J; bases not matched to a gene: 4. The CDR3 sequence: CATSRWRESSYEQYF. The CDR3, as DNA: TGTGCCACCAGCAGATGGCGGGAGTCCTCCTACGAGCAGTACTTC.

This clone was counted only a few times. The chain is built from TRBV6-5 and TRBJ2-7, with TRBD2 matching 12 bases. This CDR3 has 16 residues. The V segment lost 2 bases and the J segment 5 bases; nucleotides outside the gene matches: 7. Germline V gene data show CDR1 as MNHEY and CDR2 as SVGAGI. The CDR3 DNA is TGTGCCAGCAGTTACACAGGACTAGCGGGAATGCACGAGCAGTACTTC. Protein: CASSYTGLAGMHEQYF.

This chain connects TRBV5-1 to TRBJ2-3; D gene ambiguous. The germline V gene encodes CDR1 SGHRS and CDR2 YFSETQ. The ends were cut back, 0 bases at V and 4 bases at J, with 12 bases in the middle. This CDR3 spans 15 amino acids. The CDR3 region is CASSLEGGLPDTQYF. CDR3 bases: TGCGCCAGCAGCTTGGAGGGCGGTCTGCCAGATACGCAGTATTTT.

By sample fraction, this clone is medium-sized. Other DNA sequences from this sample encode an identical CDR3 as well. The V gene is TRBV6-6, the J gene TRBJ2-7; no clear D gene. V shed 2 bases and J shed 3 bases, with 11 bases lying between them. There are 14 residues in the CDR3. The V gene's germline CDR1 is MNHNY and CDR2 SVGAGI (reference sequence). The CDR3 here is CASSYLPGGYEQYF. CDR3 sequence (DNA): TGTGCCAGCAGTTACCTGCCGGGCGGCTACGAGCAGTACTTC.

The V gene is TRBV6-5, the J gene TRBJ2-5; D ambiguous. Looked up from germline, CDR1 is MNHEY and CDR2 is SVGAGI. The CDR3 extends over 14 amino acids. Trimming left V 5 bases short and J 6 bases short, with 16 bases between. In DNA, the CDR3 is TGTGCCAGCAGTCCTACCCTCAATGGGAAGACCCAGTACTTC. Its protein is CASSPTLNGKTQYF.

The genes are TRBV28 and TRBJ1-2; D may be TRBD1 (5 bases). The CDR3 length is 12 residues. The V gene's germline CDR1 is MDHEN and CDR2 SYDVKM. With 6 bases removed from V and 1 base from J, the gap between germline ends came to 6 bases. In DNA form, the CDR3 reads TGTGCCAGCAGGGGACTTAACTATGGCTACACCTTC. Protein sequence: CASRGLNYGYTF.

This clone was found a few times. The chain uses TRBV3-1 (or the pseudogene TRBV3-2) and TRBJ2-4; possibly TRBD1 or TRBD2 for D (5 bases each). From germline, CDR1 is LGHDT and CDR2 YNNKEL (reference sequence). CDR3 length: 15 residues. The V end lost 3 bases, the J end lost 0 bases, and 9 bases lay between the germline ends. The CDR3, as DNA: TGTGCCAGCAGCCAGGGGGAGCAAGCCAAAAACATTCAGTACTTC. Translating it yields CASSQGEQAKNIQYF.

The chain carries TRBV5-6 and TRBJ2-1; TRBD2 might be the D (5 bases). Germline V gene sequence: CDR1 SGHDT, CDR2 YYEEEE. This CDR3 contains 14 residues. Trimming cost V 4 bases and J 6 bases, with 14 bases left between them. The CDR3 sequence: CASSLRAGSNEQFF. The CDR3 DNA follows: TGTGCCAGCAGCCTACGGGCTGGGAGCAATGAGCAGTTCTTC.

The rearrangement joins TRBV7-6 to TRBJ2-2, with 9 bases identical to TRBD2. The CDR3 contains 18 residues. The V segment lost 1 base and the J segment 2 bases; nucleotides outside the gene matches: 8. CDR1 is SGHVS and CDR2 is FNYEAQ in the germline V gene. The CDR3 DNA is TGTGCCAGCAGCTTAGTTCATCTAGCGGGACAAAACACCGGGGAGCTGTTTTTT. It specifies CASSLVHLAGQNTGELFF.

J is TRBJ1-2 and V is TRBV4-1; no clear D gene. CDR3 size: 15 residues. Trimming cost V 4 bases and J 9 bases, with 21 bases left between them. Germline V gene data show CDR1 as MGHRA and CDR2 as YSYEKL. CDR3 sequence reads: CASSRIGFSGESYTF. The CDR3 coding sequence is TGCGCCAGCAGCCGGATAGGATTTTCGGGAGAAAGCTACACCTTC.

V usage is TRBV19 and J usage is TRBJ1-2, with a tentative D call TRBD1 (5 bases). CDR3 length equals 14 residues. V was pared by 8 bases and J by 4 bases, with 17 bases between. Germline values: CDR1 LNHDA, CDR2 SQIVND (reference sequence). The DNA of the CDR3 is TGTGCCAGTGGGGCTATGAGTTCCCTCTATGGCTACACCTTC. Encoded protein: CASGAMSSLYGYTF.

The genes are TRBV3-1 (or the pseudogene TRBV3-2) and TRBJ2-5; D uncertain. V was shortened by 0 bases and J by 6 bases, with 14 bases between the two germline ends. This CDR3 has 15 amino acids. Looked up from germline, CDR1 is LGHDT and CDR2 is YNNKEL (reference sequence). The CDR3 DNA is TGTGCCAGCAGCCAAGACTTGGAGCTCGGAAAGACCCAGTACTTC. Its translation is CASSQDLELGKTQYF.